The 14 T cell receptor beta chains below come from one sample, sequenced in a study of T cells after yellow fever vaccination. MiXCR was run by TCRdb on the 5' RACE reads, yielding one entry per CDR3 protein. The sample shows a few hundred thousand distinct CDR3 sequences, roughly 4.3% of them seen only once. Sequencing was performed on PBMCs, taken 5 days after the yellow fever booster vaccination. The origin of the receptors is a man younger than 30 who received the YFV17D yellow fever vaccine.

V usage is TRBV4-1 and J usage is TRBJ1-4; 7 bases map to TRBD1. The ends lost 4 bases at V and 6 bases at J; junction bases unmatched: 5. The CDR3 spans 14 residues. Germline assignment: CDR1 MGHRA and CDR2 YSYEKL. The CDR3 spells CASSPSTGYEKLFF. The CDR3 DNA is TGCGCCAGCAGCCCATCGACAGGGTATGAAAAACTGTTTTTT.

This clonotype has more than one count but fewer than ten. The chain couples TRBV6-2 or TRBV6-3 to TRBJ1-2, with 7 positions matching TRBD1. In germline, CDR1 is MNHEY, CDR2 SVGEGT. The CDR3 extends over 15 amino acids. With 8 bases clipped from V and 4 bases from J, the junction kept 13 bases outside the gene matches. The CDR3 sequence: CASGERDRPIYGYTF. CDR3 in DNA: TGTGCCAGCGGAGAACGGGACAGACCGATCTATGGCTACACCTTC.

There are many counts of this clonotype. This chain uses TRBV3-1 with TRBJ2-7; D is perhaps TRBD1 (6 bases). This CDR3 contains 13 residues. V lost 0 bases and J lost 8, with 11 bases in between. The germline V gene encodes CDR1 LGHDT and CDR2 YNNKEL (reference sequence). CDR3 protein: CASSQDEQGKQYV. The CDR3 nucleotides read TGTGCCAGCAGCCAAGATGAGCAGGGGAAGCAGTACGTC.

This clonotype was found a few times. The rearrangement uses TRBV5-4 and TRBJ2-1; 10 positions agree with TRBD2. The CDR3 covers 15 residues. Per germline, CDR1 SGHNT and CDR2 YYREEE (reference sequence). Trimming removed 4 bases from V and 5 bases from J; junction bases left unmatched: 6. The CDR3 bases are TGTGCCAGCAGCATACGAACTAGCGGGAACAATGAGCAGTTCTTC. It translates to CASSIRTSGNNEQFF.

This clonotype was counted between two and nine times. The rearrangement links TRBV10-3 to TRBJ1-4; TRBD1 aligns across 9 bases. V lost 9 bases and J lost 7; bases outside the gene matches: 9. This CDR3 spans 14 amino acids. Germline V gene data show CDR1 as ENHRY and CDR2 as SYGVKD. The CDR3 here is CAISPGTGTEKLFF. In DNA, the CDR3 is TGTGCCATTTCTCCCGGGACAGGGACTGAAAAACTGTTTTTT.

The V call is TRBV7-9, the J call TRBJ2-5, with D unclear. CDR3 length equals 15 residues. Trimming removed 1 base at V and 4 bases at J, with 13 bases between. CDR1 SEHNR and CDR2 FQNEAQ come from the germline V gene (reference sequence). The CDR3 spells CASSLVGSQGETQYF. The CDR3, as DNA: TGTGCCAGCAGCTTAGTTGGAAGCCAAGGAGAGACCCAGTACTTC.

This clonotype was observed a handful of times. This rearrangement joins TRBV5-1 to TRBJ1-1; 9 bases are a match to TRBD1. This CDR3 is built from 16 residues. The germline gives CDR1 SGHRS, CDR2 YFSETQ. V was clipped by 2 bases and J by 4 bases; unmatched bases: 9. The CDR3: CASSFPGQGLSTEAFF. CDR3 nucleotides: TGCGCCAGCAGCTTCCCGGGACAGGGTTTATCCACTGAAGCTTTCTTT.

This chain uses TRBV5-1 with TRBJ2-5; D assignment may be TRBD1 or TRBD2 (5 bases each). Germline values: CDR1 SGHRS, CDR2 YFSETQ. The CDR3 has 16 amino acids. V shed 3 bases and J shed 5 bases, with 20 bases lying between them. CDR3 coding DNA: TGCGCCAGCAGCTCCCCGAGGGGAACCTTGGATGAGACCCAGTACTTC. It codes for CASSSPRGTLDETQYF.

The chain combines TRBV29-1 with TRBJ1-1, with 9 bases that match TRBD1. This CDR3 contains 14 residues. CDR1 is SQVTM and CDR2 is ANQGSEA in the germline V gene. Trimming removed 8 bases from V and 1 base from J; junction bases left unmatched: 8. DNA for the CDR3: TGCAGCACCATACAGGGGGCCGAGAACACTGAAGCTTTCTTT. It yields the protein CSTIQGAENTEAFF.

This clonotype was seen a few times. V usage is TRBV24-1 and J usage is TRBJ2-5; 9 bases are shared with TRBD1. This CDR3 is built from 16 residues. The V and J ends lost 3 bases and 5 bases, in that order; junction bases with no gene match: 9. Per germline, CDR1 KGHDR and CDR2 SFDVKD. CDR3 sequence reads: CATSDGPGQGPETQYF. The CDR3 region has the DNA TGTGCCACCAGTGATGGGCCGGGACAGGGCCCTGAGACCCAGTACTTC.

This clonotype was seen a few times. The V and J genes are TRBV5-1 and TRBJ1-1; D is perhaps TRBD1 (5 bases). V lost 9 bases and J lost 4, with 19 bases in between. The CDR3 totals 14 residues. CDR1 and CDR2 from the germline V gene are SGHRS and YFSETQ. The CDR3 here is CATQKRGGGTEAFF. DNA of the CDR3: TGCGCCACCCAAAAACGCGGGGGAGGCACTGAAGCTTTCTTT.

The V call is TRBV7-9, the J call TRBJ2-1, with 8 bases identical to TRBD2. Trimming cost V 5 bases and J 2 bases; bases outside gene matches: 5. This CDR3 region has 15 residues. The germline gives CDR1 SEHNR, CDR2 FQNEAQ (reference sequence). This chain's CDR3 is CASSRRGGPYNEQFF. CDR3 in DNA: TGTGCCAGCAGCCGACGGGGGGGCCCCTACAATGAGCAGTTCTTC.

This clonotype was seen only a few times. The chain joins TRBV6-6 to TRBJ2-5; 7 nucleotides align to TRBD1. Germline V CDR1 and CDR2: MNHNY, SVGAGI (reference sequence). Germline trimming cut 6 bases from V and 7 bases from J; bases unmatched to any gene: 11. This CDR3 has 14 amino acids. The DNA of the CDR3 is TGTGCCAGCAGGGGGGACAGAGGCCGAGGGACCCAGTACTTC. This translates into CASRGDRGRGTQYF.

This chain joins TRBV6-5 and TRBJ2-2, with TRBD1 identical over 10 bases. The V and J ends lost 8 bases and 4 bases, in that order; junction bases with no gene match: 7. The CDR3 loop spans 15 amino acids. Germline V lookup: CDR1 MNHEY, CDR2 SVGAGI. CDR3 residues: CASGRQGAATGELFF. In nucleotides, the CDR3 is TGTGCCAGCGGGAGACAGGGGGCAGCCACCGGGGAGCTGTTTTTT.